This T cell receptor beta chain was sequenced in a study of shared clonotypes between healthy human individuals (TCRdb year 2020). Turning to the overall study: Two women and a few men aged 18 to 49 years were included in the cohort. Per donor, three plates each were used for CD4 naive and CD4 memory, two for CD8 naive, and one for CD8 memory. Blood TCR repertoires of four to six healthy adults were deeply sequenced to estimate repertoire size and the extent of clonotype sharing between individuals. Libraries were prepared and TCR repertoires were sequenced by different laboratories using diverse techniques, in order to increase sequencing depth and limit assay-specific biases. Between about 0.8 and 9 billion PBMCs per donor were obtained by leukapheresis.

The germline V gene sets CDR1 to MNHNS and CDR2 to SASEGT. Relative to germline, V is 10 bases shorter and J is 3 bases shorter, with 9 bases between their ends. Including the terminal cysteine and phenylalanine, the CDR3 comprises 11 residues. Kept here is only the CDR3 DNA, which spans 33 bases and is read in frame from base 1. Notes on this clone: This receptor's antigen is unknown. No base quality values were provided; no much bigger clone lies one nucleotide off.

TCR CDR3 regions were amplified from genomic DNA by multiplex PCR using the deep immunoSEQ assay. Genomic DNA extracted from each cell subset was distributed evenly over all wells of several immunoSEQ 96-well plates, and each plate served as one replicate. For sorted subsets, each replicate PCR was loaded with roughly 0.2 ug genomic DNA, equivalent to about 30,000 T cell genomes. The purified libraries were quantified using a Qubit 3.0 fluorometer, sized with a Bioanalyzer 2100, and then quantified again using the KAPA Library Quantification kit. Every immunoSEQ 96-well plate was sequenced on a separate single-read 150-cycle Illumina NextSeq 550 flow cell. Processing in the source paper ran as follows. Because only junctional sequences without quality scores were contained in the immunoSEQ output, filtering matching that applied to full-length reads could not be performed. Sequences were annotated with PyIR, a Python wrapper for IgBLAST v1.9, and V/J genes and CDR3 were assigned using IMGT germline references. Reads were filtered out if the reads had weak V/J assignments (E-value above 1e-6), no CDR3, stop codons, out-of-frame junctions, or ambiguous translated residues. V3J clonotypes were defined by identical inferred V gene, J gene, and CDR3 amino acid sequence. The percentage overlap between two repertoires was calculated by dividing the number of shared unique clonotypes by the size of the smaller repertoire. RTK rarefaction, the Chao1 estimator, and Recon v2.1 estimates of unobserved clonotypes were used to assess repertoire richness. Generation probabilities for all TCRbeta clonotypes obtained by the gDNA method from a handful of donors were computed using OLGA. The table was pulled from immuneACCESS by TCRdb, which kept in-frame rearrangements only. Such tables lose some clones; where checked, under half of the loss comes from unresolved V genes, and the rest has no known cause. V and J calls and clone size follow that table, whereas D and trimming were derived from the DNA. This sample comprises about a million clones, around 80% of them detected only once. About 1.5% of the sample comes from the top ten.

The research as a whole found: Compared with non-shared clonotypes, clonotypes shared by all four sorted-subset donors had higher generation probabilities. Sharing across four donors was observed for approximately 5% of naive CD4, 3.5% of naive CD8, 2% to 2.5% of memory CD4, and about 0.38% of memory CD8 clonotypes. Because the study included only a small number of donors, the genetic and exposure-history diversity represented was limited. Pairwise subsampling led to the expectation that sequencing depth would affect the degree of clonotype sharing among donors. Naive subsets generally had larger estimated clonotype richness than memory subsets. Incomplete sequencing was indicated by rarefaction of sorted-subset datasets, despite the large sequencing depth. Only blood was sampled, and tissue TCR repertoires likely differ from those in blood.

Healthy HIV-negative adults with no recently reported acute infections or vaccinations were included as donors. Every donor was a Caucasian adult living in Nashville, Tennessee, USA. Magnetic negative selection was used to enrich CD4+ T cells, after which naive cells were positively selected on CD45RA and the negative fraction became the memory subset. Blood was collected by leukapheresis, and PBMCs were isolated by Ficoll-Histopaque density gradient centrifugation and then cryopreserved in liquid nitrogen vapor phase. Purity and quantity of every magnetically sorted T cell population were checked by analytical flow cytometry. Each sorted fraction had its genomic DNA isolated and then quantified by UV absorbance on a Nanodrop 2000c.

This receptor was taken from a man aged 18 to 29 in good health. The rearranged chain carries TRBV6-1 and TRBJ1-2, with the D gene not confidently named. Sequencing used memory CD4+ T cells sorted from blood. The label giving this sample's cell subset or site can be read as: CD45RA-negative fraction. The CDR3 reads CATQLYYGYTF. The DNA is as follows: TGTGCCACCCAGTTGTACTATGGCTACACCTTC.